One sample yielded the 23 T cell receptor beta chains listed below, sequenced in a study of blood T cell repertoires in COVID-19. Sequencing was performed with immunoSEQ multiplex PCR; in TCRdb, only in-frame clones are kept and a portion is missing. This sample has some 180,000 clones, with roughly 85% found just once. Sequenced input: PBMCs or T cells enriched from blood (not recorded which). Receptors originate from a man aged 40-49 years who had recovered from COVID-19.

V is TRBV11-1 and J is TRBJ1-5, with 10 bases that match TRBD1. Trimming at V came to 3 bases and at J to 3 bases, leaving 2 bases not matched to a gene. Germline V gene lookup returns CDR1 SGHAT and CDR2 FQDESV (reference sequence). The CDR3 is 15 residues long. The CDR3 DNA sequence: TGTGCCAGCAGCTTCGGGACAGGGGTCAATCAGCCCCAGCATTTT. Translation: CASSFGTGVNQPQHF.

This chain connects TRBV7-9 to TRBJ1-1; 7 positions match TRBD1. This CDR3 comprises 13 residues. V trimming: 2 bases; J trimming: 5 bases; junction bases outside the gene matches: 2. Germline loops: CDR1 SEHNR, CDR2 FQNEAQ (reference sequence). CDR3 DNA sequence: TGTGCCAGCAGCTTACGGGGACAGACTGAAGCTTTCTTT. Protein: CASSLRGQTEAFF.

V is TRBV10-3 and J is TRBJ2-1, with TRBD2 matching 13 bases. The J segment lost 4 bases and the V segment lost 3 bases, leaving 6 bases of the junction unmatched. The germline V gene has CDR1 ENHRY and CDR2 SYGVKD. The CDR3 consists of 17 residues. CDR3 DNA sequence: TGTGCCATCAGTGAAACTAGCGGGAGGGCCGGGTACAATGAGCAGTTCTTC. Its protein product is CAISETSGRAGYNEQFF.

This chain connects TRBV5-1 to TRBJ2-3; 7 bases are a match to TRBD1. Germline trimming cut 0 bases from V and 2 bases from J; bases unmatched to any gene: 6. The V gene's germline CDR1 is SGHRS and CDR2 YFSETQ. This CDR3 comprises 16 residues. The CDR3 loop is CASSLANRGHTDTQYF. The CDR3 region has the DNA TGCGCCAGCAGCTTGGCTAATAGGGGGCACACAGATACGCAGTATTTT.

The chain is built from TRBV7-9 and TRBJ1-1; 8 positions agree with TRBD1. J gave up 6 bases and V 2 bases, and 5 bases lay outside the gene matches. The length of the CDR3 is 14 residues. Germline V CDR1 and CDR2: SEHNR, FQNEAQ (reference sequence). CDR3 nucleotides: TGTGCCAGCAGCTTACAGGGGGCCATGGCTGAAGCTTTCTTT. Amino acids: CASSLQGAMAEAFF.

The CDR3 nucleotides read TGTGCCAGCAGCTTAGTTGGGGCCTCTAACTATGGCTACACCTTC. This encodes CASSLVGASNYGYTF. This chain links TRBV11-3 with TRBJ1-2; tentatively, D is TRBD1 (5 bases). The CDR3 is 15 residues long. Trimming pared 1 base from V and 0 bases from J, leaving 9 bases between. Germline loops: CDR1 SGHNT, CDR2 YENEEA.

This clone was recorded a few times. The chain has TRBV3-1 (or the pseudogene TRBV3-2) and TRBJ1-5; 8 bases fit TRBD1. Trimming removed 1 base from V and 8 bases from J; junction bases left unmatched: 4. Germline assignment: CDR1 LGHDT and CDR2 YNNKEL (reference sequence). CDR3 length equals 14 residues. In nucleotides, the CDR3 is TGTGCCAGCAGCCAAGGACAGGGGAGGGAGCCCCAGCATTTT. It encodes CASSQGQGREPQHF.

The chain joins TRBV5-4 to TRBJ2-7; a weak D match, TRBD1 (6 bases). Germline CDR1 is SGHNT and CDR2 is YYREEE (reference sequence). Trimming took off 4 bases at V and 4 bases at J, with 18 bases between the two ends. This CDR3 comprises 15 residues. In nucleotides, the CDR3 is TGTGCCAGCAGCCAGCCGCTGGCAGGGGAGTACGAGCAGTACTTC. This gives the protein CASSQPLAGEYEQYF.

This clone appeared a few times. The chain employs TRBV6-4 and TRBJ2-5; 12 bases match TRBD2. Unmatched junction bases numbered 3, after V lost 5 bases and J lost 2 bases. Germline lookup yields CDR1 MRHNA and CDR2 SNTAGT. The CDR3 consists of 15 residues. The CDR3 nucleotides are TGTGCCAGCAGTCGGCTAGCGGGGGGGCAAGAGACCCAGTACTTC. Protein product: CASSRLAGGQETQYF.

This chain joins TRBV19 and TRBJ1-5, with a weak D call TRBD1 (5 bases). CDR3 length: 12 amino acids. V was shortened by 5 bases and J by 7 bases, with 9 bases between the two germline ends. Germline V CDR1 and CDR2: LNHDA, SQIVND (reference sequence). CDR3 protein: CASSSGYQPQHF. DNA for the CDR3: TGTGCCAGTAGTTCAGGGTACCAGCCCCAGCATTTT.

The sample holds many counts of this clone. The V and J genes are TRBV30 and TRBJ1-6, with D tentatively TRBD1 (5 bases). CDR3 size: 15 residues. V was clipped by 3 bases and J by 7 bases, with 16 bases between them. Germline V gene sequence: CDR1 GTSNPN, CDR2 SVGIG (reference sequence). The CDR3 DNA is TGTGCCTGGAGGCAGGTAGGGGAATACAATTCACCCCTCCACTTT. Translation: CAWRQVGEYNSPLHF.

The rearrangement links TRBV5-6 to TRBJ1-1; maybe TRBD1 (6 bases). Germline V gene data show CDR1 as SGHDT and CDR2 as YYEEEE. The CDR3 totals 13 residues. The germline V and J ends were trimmed by 4 bases and 5 bases, with 12 bases remaining between them. The DNA of the CDR3 is TGTGCCAGCAGCCCAGGACAGAGGACTGAAGCTTTCTTT. Translation: CASSPGQRTEAFF.

This clone was observed a few times. This sequence joins TRBV18 and TRBJ1-5, with D perhaps TRBD1 (5 bases). The CDR3 contains 13 residues. Germline V lookup: CDR1 KGHSH, CDR2 LQKENI. Trimming took 5 bases from V and 7 from J, leaving 12 bases between them. The CDR3 region is CASSEIRGQPQHF. The CDR3 coding sequence is TGTGCCAGCTCAGAGATTAGGGGCCAGCCCCAGCATTTT. The full variable domain, rest sourced from reference TRBV18 and TRBJ1-5, is NAGVMQNPRHLVRRRGQEARLRCSPMKGHSHVYWYRQLPEEGLKFMVYLQKENIIDESGMPKERFSAEFPKEGPSILRIQQVVRGDSAAYFCASSEIRGQPQHFGDGTRLSIL.

The rearrangement joins TRBV18 to TRBJ2-2, with 10 positions matching TRBD1. CDR3 length: 14 residues. Trimming took 8 bases from V and 8 from J; bases not matched to a gene: 8. Germline V gene data show CDR1 as KGHSH and CDR2 as LQKENI. The CDR3 here is CASNRQGAAGELFF. CDR3 in DNA: TGTGCCAGCAATCGACAGGGGGCGGCTGGGGAGCTGTTTTTT.

The V call is TRBV5-1, the J call TRBJ2-2, with 7 positions matching TRBD2. The CDR3 is made up of 17 amino acids. The germline CDR1 and CDR2 sequences are SGHRS and YFSETQ. Trimming took 4 bases from V and 0 from J; bases not matched to a gene: 9. The CDR3 nucleotides read TGCGCCAGCAGCGCGAAAACTAGCGAAGCGAACACCGGGGAGCTGTTTTTT. This sequence encodes CASSAKTSEANTGELFF.

The chain employs TRBV28 and TRBJ2-6; D is undetermined. CDR1 is MDHEN and CDR2 is SYDVKM in the germline V gene. Trimming removed 7 bases at V and 1 base at J, with 5 bases between. The CDR3 is 13 residues long. CDR3 DNA sequence: TGTGCCAGCATTTCGTCTGGGGCCAACGTCCTGACTTTC. Protein sequence: CASISSGANVLTF.

V is TRBV27 and J is TRBJ2-1; TRBD1 matches at 9 bases. CDR3 length: 16 amino acids. Germline CDR1 MNHEY, CDR2 SMNVEV (reference sequence). Unmatched junction bases numbered 9, after V lost 8 bases and J lost 1 base. CDR3: CASAPGTGQSYNEQFF. The CDR3 DNA reads as TGTGCCAGCGCCCCCGGGACAGGGCAGTCCTACAATGAGCAGTTCTTC.

The chain has TRBV9 and TRBJ2-1; unclear D gene. Germline CDR1 and CDR2: SGDLS and YYNGEE. This CDR3 region has 13 residues. V gave up 4 bases and J gave up 8 bases, with 13 bases separating them. Written as DNA, the CDR3 is TGTGCCAGCAGCCCACCATATAGTGATGAGCAGTTCTTC. It is translated as CASSPPYSDEQFF.

The rearrangement links TRBV11-2 to TRBJ2-1; D is perhaps TRBD1 (5 bases). V dropped 3 bases and J dropped 10 bases, with 13 bases sitting between them. The CDR3 extends over 13 amino acids. Germline-derived CDR1 and CDR2 are SGHAT and FQNNGV. In DNA form, the CDR3 reads TGTGCCAGCAGCTTTAGGGTAGGGGTCGAGCAGTTCTTC. Its translation: CASSFRVGVEQFF.

CDR3 amino acids: CASSLRTENSPLHF. The DNA for the CDR3 is TGTGCCAGCAGCTTAAGGACAGAGAATTCACCCCTCCACTTT. The gene calls are TRBV7-6 and TRBJ1-6, with TRBD1 as a possible D gene (6 bases). The length of the CDR3 is 14 residues. V lost 2 bases and J 7 bases, leaving 9 bases between the germline ends. CDR1 SGHVS and CDR2 FNYEAQ come from the germline V gene.

This clone was seen a few times. The chain links TRBV5-8 to TRBJ2-3; TRBD1 matches at 7 bases. There are 13 residues in the CDR3. With 5 bases clipped from V and 2 bases from J, the junction kept 2 bases outside the gene matches. CDR1 and CDR2 (germline): SGHTS, YDEGEE. This CDR3 is CASRGQSTDTQYF. The DNA of the CDR3 is TGTGCCAGCAGGGGACAGTCCACAGATACGCAGTATTTT.

A single count supports this clone. The chain recombines TRBV29-1 with TRBJ2-1; 9 nucleotides align to TRBD1. The CDR3 has 13 amino acids. Germline V gene lookup returns CDR1 SQVTM and CDR2 ANQGSEA. V was clipped by 6 bases and J by 5 bases; unmatched bases: 5. CDR3 in amino acids: CSVPGQGHNEQFF. The CDR3 coding sequence is TGCAGCGTCCCGGGACAGGGCCACAATGAGCAGTTCTTC.

As for this clone: This sample also contains other DNA sequences that code for the same CDR3. This rearrangement joins TRBV9 to TRBJ2-3; TRBD2 aligns across 11 bases. The germline V gene has CDR1 SGDLS and CDR2 YYNGEE. With V trimmed by 0 bases and J by 3 bases, 0 bases remained unmatched. The CDR3 contains 15 residues. The CDR3 DNA reads TGTGCCAGCAGCGTAGGGACTAGCGGGACAGATACGCAGTATTTT. It codes for CASSVGTSGTDTQYF.